The sequence of this TCR beta chain was determined in a study of cytomegalovirus exposure and HLA in healthy donors. Germline lookup yields CDR1 SGHNT and CDR2 YYREEE (reference sequence). The CDR3 is 14 amino acids. V lost 2 bases to trimming and J lost 4 bases, with 12 bases between them. Researchers ran the PCR with 60 Vbeta and 13 Jbeta primers. Here immunoSEQ multiplex PCR was the method, and the copy in TCRdb shows in-frame clones only, minus some. The repertoire consists of more than 200,000 clones, with roughly four fifths occurring once and the leading ten covering 0.22%. The sample comprised PBMCs. This receptor was taken from a girl aged 2 to 9 in good health and CMV-seronegative. The gene calls are TRBV5-4 and TRBJ1-1; D is possibly TRBD1 (6 bases). Here the CDR3 DNA reads TGTGCCAGCAGCTTCGGGCAGGGGCCCACTGAAGCTTTCTTT. This sequence encodes CASSFGQGPTEAFF.